The 20 T cell receptor beta chains below come from one sample, sequenced in a study of CD8 T cells in Susac syndrome (dated by TCRdb to the late 2010s). Receptor amplification or capture employed the immunoSEQ multiplex PCR assay. RNA was extracted with the RNeasy kit and roughly 0.5 to 1 ug was reverse transcribed using random hexamers. TCRdb reanalyzed the raw reads on its own, using fastp at Q25 for trimming and MiXCR for clone calling, and kept in-frame beta chains. All rows with the same CDR3 protein become a single entry with the most common DNA and genes. This sample has 100,000 to 150,000 distinct CDR3 sequences in its table, and over 85% of those were observed once. Over 0.07% of the sample goes to the ten largest clones. Source material: CD4+ T cells from PBMCs. Receptors originate from a human donor in good health.

The CDR3 sequence: CASAGQSGANVLTF. Here the CDR3 DNA reads TGCGCCAGCGCCGGACAGTCCGGGGCCAACGTCCTGACTTTC. The chain has TRBV5-1 and TRBJ2-6; tentatively, D is TRBD1 (6 bases). The V gene's germline CDR1 is SGHRS and CDR2 YFSETQ. This CDR3 comprises 14 residues. V was clipped by 7 bases and J by 4 bases, with 12 bases between them.

The rearrangement uses TRBV29-1 and TRBJ2-1; D gene ambiguous. Trimming left V 1 base short and J 8 bases short, with 9 bases between. Germline CDR1 reads SQVTM; CDR2 reads ANQGSEA. The CDR3 covers 12 residues. CDR3 DNA: TGCAGCGTTGAAGCAGGCGGCGATGAGCAGTTCTTC. Protein: CSVEAGGDEQFF.

J is TRBJ1-5 and V is TRBV27; D is ambiguous. Per germline, CDR1 MNHEY and CDR2 SMNVEV (reference sequence). V was cut by 6 bases and J by 0 bases, with 9 bases left in between. This CDR3 has 14 residues. CDR3 DNA: TGTGCCAGCAGGTTTCTTGATAGCAATCAGCCCCAGCATTTT. This translates into CASRFLDSNQPQHF.

The chain carries TRBV2 and TRBJ2-3; no clear D gene. In germline, CDR1 is SNHLY, CDR2 FYNNEI. The CDR3 extends over 13 amino acids. V lost 6 bases and J 2 bases, leaving 9 bases between the germline ends. The CDR3 bases are TGTGCCAGCAGGAGAGAGGCCACAGATACGCAGTATTTT. Residues: CASRREATDTQYF. The variable domain in full, completed from reference TRBV2 and TRBJ2-3, reads EPEVTQTPSHQVTQMGQEVILRCVPISNHLYFYWYRQILGQKVEFLVSFYNNEISEKSEIFDDQFSVERPDGSNFTLKIRSTKLEDSAMYFCASRREATDTQYFGPGTRLTVL.

This clonotype was seen only once. The chain recombines TRBV7-2 with TRBJ2-3; D is possibly TRBD2 (5 bases). Germline V gives CDR1 SGHTA, CDR2 FQGNSA. The CDR3 runs to 13 residues. Trimming pared 0 bases from V and 8 bases from J, leaving 9 bases between. In DNA, the CDR3 is TGTGCCAGCAGCTTAGCTGCAGAGGGTACGCAGTATTTT. Translating gives CASSLAAEGTQYF. Full variable domain (missing parts from reference TRBV7-2 and TRBJ2-3): GAGVSQSPSNKVTEKGKDVELRCDPISGHTALYWYRQSLGQGLEFLIYFQGNSAPDKSGLPSDRFSAERTGGSVSTLTIQRTQQEDSAVYLCASSLAAEGTQYFGPGTRLTVL.

This sequence joins TRBV6-2 or TRBV6-3 and TRBJ1-1; D perhaps matches TRBD1 (5 bases). Trimming left V 1 base short and J 4 bases short, with 7 bases between. CDR3 length: 13 residues. The germline CDR1 and CDR2 sequences are MNHEY and SVGEGT. The CDR3 reads CASSYLGTTEAFF. CDR3 coding DNA: TGTGCCAGCAGTTACTTGGGGACCACTGAAGCTTTCTTT.

The CDR3 DNA is TGTGCCAGCAGCTACACCCCTTGGGAGACCCAGTACTTC. As protein: CASSYTPWETQYF. The V call is TRBV27, the J call TRBJ2-5; D call uncertain. The germline V gene has CDR1 MNHEY and CDR2 SMNVEV (reference sequence). This CDR3 spans 13 amino acids. V was shortened by 6 bases and J by 5 bases, with 13 bases between the two germline ends.

This sequence joins TRBV2 and TRBJ1-1; 8 bases fit TRBD1. The junction had 4 bases not matched to a gene; V was cut back by 6 bases and J by 1 base. The CDR3 has 14 amino acids. Germline V lookup: CDR1 SNHLY, CDR2 FYNNEI. CDR3 DNA sequence: TGTGCCAGCAGGTCCGGGACAGGGAACACTGAAGCTTTCTTT. Protein: CASRSGTGNTEAFF.

V is TRBV6-6 and J is TRBJ1-2, with unresolved D. The CDR3 has 14 amino acids. V was shortened by 5 bases and J by 8 bases, with 18 bases between the two germline ends. Germline-derived CDR1 and CDR2 are MNHNY and SVGAGI (reference sequence). The CDR3 region is CASSPSGGSGGYTF. In DNA form, the CDR3 reads TGTGCCAGCAGTCCTTCCGGAGGGAGCGGGGGCTACACCTTC.

The chain recombines TRBV30 with TRBJ1-3; the D gene is possibly TRBD1 (6 bases). Germline V lookup: CDR1 GTSNPN, CDR2 SVGIG (reference sequence). Trimming stripped 5 bases from V and 0 bases from J, with 8 bases between. The CDR3 spans 13 residues. CDR3 sequence reads: CAWGDNSGNTIYF. In DNA, the CDR3 is TGTGCCTGGGGGGACAACTCTGGAAACACCATATATTTT.

This sequence joins TRBV20-1 and TRBJ2-2; D not certain. CDR3 length: 13 amino acids. Germline CDR1 DFQATT, CDR2 SNEGSKA (reference sequence). The V and J ends lost 1 base and 4 bases respectively, with 7 bases between them. CDR3 in DNA: TGCAGTGCTAGAGTGGCAATCACCGGGGAGCTGTTTTTT. Its protein is CSARVAITGELFF.

The rearrangement joins TRBV30 to TRBJ1-1, with D perhaps matching TRBD1 (6 bases). Trimming removed 3 bases at V and 4 bases at J, with 12 bases between. The CDR3 runs 13 residues. CDR1 is GTSNPN and CDR2 is SVGIG in the germline V gene (reference sequence). The DNA for the CDR3 is TGTGCCTGGAGCAAGGGGGGTGGCACTGAAGCTTTCTTT. As protein: CAWSKGGGTEAFF.

CDR3 region: CATSTALAGPQETQYF. In nucleotides, the CDR3 is TGTGCCACCAGCACAGCCCTAGCGGGACCCCAAGAGACCCAGTACTTC. The J gene is TRBJ2-5, the V gene TRBV15; 9 bases are shared with TRBD2. Germline lookup yields CDR1 LNHNV and CDR2 YYDKDF (reference sequence). The CDR3 contains 16 residues. The ends lost 4 bases at V and 1 base at J; junction bases unmatched: 7.

The gene calls are TRBV20-1 and TRBJ2-7, with D hard to call. This CDR3 contains 15 residues. The germline V and J ends were trimmed by 5 bases and 3 bases, with 20 bases remaining between them. Germline loops: CDR1 DFQATT, CDR2 SNEGSKA (reference sequence). CDR3 sequence (DNA): TGCAGTGCTGTACCCACAGTGGGGTTGAGCTACGAGCAGTACTTC. Protein sequence: CSAVPTVGLSYEQYF.

The rearrangement links TRBV5-1 to TRBJ2-6, with unresolved D. The CDR3 loop spans 16 amino acids. Trimming removed 0 bases from V and 3 bases from J, with 10 bases in between. From germline, CDR1 is SGHRS and CDR2 YFSETQ. The CDR3 DNA follows: TGCGCCAGCAGCTTGGGGGCAGATCGTGGGGCCAACGTCCTGACTTTC. Translating it yields CASSLGADRGANVLTF.

The genes are TRBV7-9 and TRBJ1-2; D perhaps matches TRBD1 (5 bases). CDR3 length: 15 amino acids. V was trimmed by 5 bases and J by 4 bases, leaving 17 bases between them. CDR1 is SEHNR and CDR2 is FQNEAQ in the germline V gene (reference sequence). The CDR3 protein is CASSPSHDRAYGYTF. The CDR3 region has the DNA TGTGCCAGCAGCCCTAGCCACGACAGAGCCTATGGCTACACCTTC.

This clonotype was detected a few times. The chain uses TRBV10-1 and TRBJ2-7; unclear D gene. Deletions cut 4 bases from V and 1 base from J, with 8 bases between. CDR1 is WNHNN and CDR2 is SYGVQD in the germline V gene (reference sequence). CDR3 length equals 13 residues. CDR3 sequence reads: CASSAGSSYEQYF. In DNA, the CDR3 is TGCGCCAGCAGTGCCGGGTCATCCTACGAGCAGTACTTC.

The chain links TRBV19 to TRBJ2-7; D might be TRBD1 (6 bases). The germline V gene encodes CDR1 LNHDA and CDR2 SQIVND (reference sequence). Trimming shortened V by 11 bases and J by 0 bases, and 20 bases separated the two germline ends. There are 15 residues in the CDR3. CDR3 sequence reads: CAPPDGQHSSYEQYF. The CDR3 bases are TGTGCCCCCCCTGATGGACAGCACAGCTCCTACGAGCAGTACTTC.

The chain joins TRBV20-1 to TRBJ2-7; 10 nucleotides match TRBD1. Germline trimming cut 1 base from V and 5 bases from J; bases unmatched to any gene: 2. The germline gives CDR1 DFQATT, CDR2 SNEGSKA (reference sequence). The CDR3 is 13 amino acids. The chain's CDR3 is CSARGQGADEQYF. CDR3 in DNA: TGCAGTGCTAGAGGACAGGGGGCGGACGAGCAGTACTTC.

The rearrangement joins TRBV7-2 to TRBJ1-2; 9 nucleotides match TRBD1. CDR1 SGHTA and CDR2 FQGNSA come from the germline V gene. The CDR3 runs 14 residues. V gave up 5 bases and J gave up 1 base; unmatched junction bases: 2. CDR3 nucleotide sequence: TGTGCCAGCAGCCCGGACAGGGGTAACTATGGCTACACCTTC. Protein sequence: CASSPDRGNYGYTF.